These T cell receptor beta chains were read from a single sample in a study of circulating CD8 cells and anti-PD-1 response in melanoma. TCRdb processed the reads anew with MiXCR; each CDR3 protein has one entry. Of 500 to 800 distinct CDR3 sequences in the sample, around 10% were seen once. The sample was CD8+ T cells from PBMCs, taken at baseline or after one month of anti-PD-1 therapy (not recorded which). These receptors all stem from a human donor with melanoma. CDR3s include the opening cysteine and the closing phenylalanine or tryptophan. D genes are given only for firm matches. Clone size is not always given. Where it is, it says once, few, many or a class for expanded clones.

cdr3_length,j_call,v_call,clone_size,d_call,cdr3_nt,cdr3_aa
13,TRBJ1-2,TRBV27,medium-sized,.,TGTGCCAGCAGTTCGACCCCTAACTATGGCTACACCTTC,CASSSTPNYGYTF
13,TRBJ1-1,TRBV27,medium-sized,.,TGTGCCAGCAGTTTAGGGGGTATCACTGAAGCTTTCTTT,CASSLGGITEAFF
11,TRBJ2-1,TRBV11-2,large,.,TGTGCCAGCAGCTTAGCCAATGAGCAGTTCTTC,CASSLANEQFF
13,TRBJ2-4,TRBV27,medium-sized,.,TGTGCCAGCAGTTTAAACGCCAAAAACATTCAGTACTTC,CASSLNAKNIQYF
13,TRBJ1-1,TRBV19,.,.,TGTGCCAGTAGCTTGGTGCGTGACACTGAAGCTTTCTTT,CASSLVRDTEAFF
13,TRBJ2-7,TRBV28,medium-sized,.,TGTGCCAGCAGTTTATGGCGTCACTACGAGCAGTACTTC,CASSLWRHYEQYF
15,TRBJ1-1,TRBV5-8,once,.,TGTGCCAGCAGCTTGGAGCCAGTACGGAACACTGAAGCTTTCTTT,CASSLEPVRNTEAFF
15,TRBJ2-5,TRBV6-1,medium-sized,TRBD2,TGTGCCAGCAGTGAAGTTAGCGGGGGGGCAGAGACCCAGTACTTC,CASSEVSGGAETQYF
14,TRBJ2-1,TRBV23-1,medium-sized,TRBD1,TGCGCCAGCAGTCTCAGGGGGCTTGGGAATGAGCAGTTCTTC,CASSLRGLGNEQFF
17,TRBJ2-5,TRBV27,medium-sized,TRBD1,TGTGCCAGCAGTCCAACAGGGGGTCGGACGGGTCAAGAGACCCAGTACTTC,CASSPTGGRTGQETQYF
13,TRBJ2-2,TRBV9,medium-sized,.,TGTGCCAGCAGCCCAGAGGCAGGCGGGGAGCTGTTTTTT,CASSPEAGGELFF
15,TRBJ1-1,TRBV27,large,.,TGTGCCAGCAGTTCCGGGTGGGGATCGGGCACTGAAGCTTTCTTT,CASSSGWGSGTEAFF